Listed below are T cell receptor beta chains from one sample, sequenced in a study of blood T cell repertoires in COVID-19. Profiled with immunoSEQ multiplex PCR; TCRdb holds only in-frame clones, not every one. The sample records roughly 230,000 clones, 80% to 90% being singletons. The specimen sequenced was peripheral blood. These receptors were collected from a man aged 40-49 years with acute or convalescent COVID-19. Both conserved end residues are part of each CDR3. The D gene is left open where the match is weak. Clone size, where shown, is once, few, many, or a class for clones that have expanded.

cdr3_nt: TGCGCCAGCAGCTTGGGGACAGGGCAAACTGAAGCTTTCTTT; cdr3_aa: CASSLGTGQTEAFF; v_call: TRBV5-1; j_call: TRBJ1-1; clone_size: -; cdr3_length: 14; d_call: TRBD1
cdr3_nt: TGTGCCAGTAGTGCCACAGGGTTGAACACTGAAGCTTTCTTT; cdr3_aa: CASSATGLNTEAFF; v_call: TRBV19; j_call: TRBJ1-1; clone_size: -; cdr3_length: 14; d_call: -
cdr3_nt: TGTGCCAGCAGCGTAGGGGCAGGGGGAAACACCGGGGAGCTGTTTTTT; cdr3_aa: CASSVGAGGNTGELFF; v_call: TRBV9; j_call: TRBJ2-2; clone_size: once; cdr3_length: 16; d_call: TRBD1
cdr3_nt: TGTGCCAGCAGCTTGTCCCAGGGGTCGGTCCCAAAAGCTTTCTTT; cdr3_aa: CASSLSQGSVPKAFF; v_call: TRBV7-9; j_call: TRBJ1-1; clone_size: once; cdr3_length: 15; d_call: -
cdr3_nt: TGTGCCAGCAGCGTCTTCGGGGGGCTGAACACTGAAGCTTTCTTT; cdr3_aa: CASSVFGGLNTEAFF; v_call: TRBV9; j_call: TRBJ1-1; clone_size: -; cdr3_length: 15; d_call: -
cdr3_nt: TGCGCCAGCAGTCGCGGACAGGGGATGGGTCAGCCCCAGCATTTT; cdr3_aa: CASSRGQGMGQPQHF; v_call: TRBV10-2; j_call: TRBJ1-5; clone_size: -; cdr3_length: 15; d_call: TRBD1
cdr3_nt: TGTGCCAGCAGCTGGACTTTATACAATGAGCAGTTCTTC; cdr3_aa: CASSWTLYNEQFF; v_call: TRBV13; j_call: TRBJ2-1; clone_size: -; cdr3_length: 13; d_call: -
cdr3_nt: TGTGCCAGCAGCAATACGGTCGCTAATTCACCCCTCCACTTT; cdr3_aa: CASSNTVANSPLHF; v_call: TRBV21-1; j_call: TRBJ1-6; clone_size: few; cdr3_length: 14; d_call: -
cdr3_nt: TGTGCCAGCAGCGTAGCTGGGGGACTACCTCCCCGGGAGACCCAGTACTTC; cdr3_aa: CASSVAGGLPPRETQYF; v_call: TRBV9; j_call: TRBJ2-5; clone_size: -; cdr3_length: 17; d_call: TRBD2
cdr3_nt: TGCGCCAGCAGCGGCGGGACAGGCACTGAAGCTTTCTTT; cdr3_aa: CASSGGTGTEAFF; v_call: TRBV5-1; j_call: TRBJ1-1; clone_size: -; cdr3_length: 13; d_call: TRBD1
cdr3_nt: TGTGCCAGCAGTCCGGACAGGGGGCCTACAACTAATGAAAAACTGTTTTTT; cdr3_aa: CASSPDRGPTTNEKLFF; v_call: TRBV27; j_call: TRBJ1-4; clone_size: -; cdr3_length: 17; d_call: TRBD1
cdr3_nt: TGTGCCAGCAGCCAAGAACCTGAGAACTATGGCTACACCTTC; cdr3_aa: CASSQEPENYGYTF; v_call: TRBV4-2; j_call: TRBJ1-2; clone_size: -; cdr3_length: 14; d_call: -
cdr3_nt: TGTGCCAGCAGCTTGAGGACAGGGGAAGCTTTCTTT; cdr3_aa: CASSLRTGEAFF; v_call: TRBV28; j_call: TRBJ1-1; clone_size: once; cdr3_length: 12; d_call: TRBD1
cdr3_nt: TGTGCCAGCAGTGACGGAAGGGGCCGGACAGATACGCAGTATTTT; cdr3_aa: CASSDGRGRTDTQYF; v_call: TRBV2; j_call: TRBJ2-3; clone_size: few; cdr3_length: 15; d_call: -
cdr3_nt: TGTGCCAGCAGTGAAGAGAGCAGGGGAAATTCACCCCTCCACTTT; cdr3_aa: CASSEESRGNSPLHF; v_call: TRBV2; j_call: TRBJ1-6; clone_size: -; cdr3_length: 15; d_call: -
cdr3_nt: TGTGCCAGCAGCCAAGAAGGAGGGACTGGAAACACCATATATTTT; cdr3_aa: CASSQEGGTGNTIYF; v_call: TRBV3-1/TRBV3-2; j_call: TRBJ1-3; clone_size: -; cdr3_length: 15; d_call: -
cdr3_nt: TGTGCCAGCAGCCGGACAGGGTACGAGCAGTACTTC; cdr3_aa: CASSRTGYEQYF; v_call: TRBV9; j_call: TRBJ2-7; clone_size: few; cdr3_length: 12; d_call: TRBD1
cdr3_nt: TGTGCCAGCAGCCACCGCAATTCAGGGGTCCTCGCCTACGAGCAGTACTTC; cdr3_aa: CASSHRNSGVLAYEQYF; v_call: TRBV13; j_call: TRBJ2-7; clone_size: -; cdr3_length: 17; d_call: -
cdr3_nt: TGTGCCAGCAGTTACAATCGACTAGCGCCAGAGGAGACCCAGTACTTC; cdr3_aa: CASSYNRLAPEETQYF; v_call: TRBV2; j_call: TRBJ2-5; clone_size: -; cdr3_length: 16; d_call: TRBD2
cdr3_nt: TGTGCCAGCTCACCGCTTTCCGGGACGGGGACTTTCTATGGCTACACCTTC; cdr3_aa: CASSPLSGTGTFYGYTF; v_call: TRBV18; j_call: TRBJ1-2; clone_size: -; cdr3_length: 17; d_call: -
cdr3_nt: TGTGCCTGGAGTCGACAGCTGAACACTGAAGCTTTCTTT; cdr3_aa: CAWSRQLNTEAFF; v_call: TRBV30; j_call: TRBJ1-1; clone_size: -; cdr3_length: 13; d_call: -
cdr3_nt: TGTGCCAGCAGCTCGCAAACGGACAGGGTAGGAGCTTTCTTT; cdr3_aa: CASSSQTDRVGAFF; v_call: TRBV5-4; j_call: TRBJ1-1; clone_size: -; cdr3_length: 14; d_call: TRBD1
cdr3_nt: TGTGCCAGCAGCAGAGACAGCAAAATTAATGAAAAACTGTTTTTT; cdr3_aa: CASSRDSKINEKLFF; v_call: TRBV5-6; j_call: TRBJ1-4; clone_size: -; cdr3_length: 15; d_call: -
cdr3_nt: TGTGCCAGCAGTCACAGGGGGCGGCCCAATCAGCCCCAGCATTTT; cdr3_aa: CASSHRGRPNQPQHF; v_call: TRBV28; j_call: TRBJ1-5; clone_size: -; cdr3_length: 15; d_call: TRBD1
cdr3_nt: TGTGCCACCAGCAGCCGGCGGAGTAGCACAGATACGCAGTATTTT; cdr3_aa: CATSSRRSSTDTQYF; v_call: TRBV15; j_call: TRBJ2-3; clone_size: -; cdr3_length: 15; d_call: -
cdr3_nt: TGTGCCAGCTCATCCGGACAGGGAGGCACTGAAGCTTTCTTT; cdr3_aa: CASSSGQGGTEAFF; v_call: TRBV18; j_call: TRBJ1-1; clone_size: once; cdr3_length: 14; d_call: TRBD1
cdr3_nt: TGTGCCAGCAGCCGGACATTCATGAACACTGAAGCTTTCTTT; cdr3_aa: CASSRTFMNTEAFF; v_call: TRBV6-5; j_call: TRBJ1-1; clone_size: -; cdr3_length: 14; d_call: -
cdr3_nt: TGTGCCAGCAGTACCGCATTTGGGCAGGGGTCCCCTGAAGCTTTCTTT; cdr3_aa: CASSTAFGQGSPEAFF; v_call: TRBV6-2/TRBV6-3; j_call: TRBJ1-1; clone_size: -; cdr3_length: 16; d_call: -
cdr3_nt: TGTGCCAGCAGTCCACTAGCGGGGGGGCTGACAGATACGCAGTATTTT; cdr3_aa: CASSPLAGGLTDTQYF; v_call: TRBV7-6; j_call: TRBJ2-3; clone_size: few; cdr3_length: 16; d_call: TRBD2
cdr3_nt: TGTGCCAGCAGCCAGGACAGGGGTAGCTCCTATAATTCACCCCTCCACTTT; cdr3_aa: CASSQDRGSSYNSPLHF; v_call: TRBV7-2; j_call: TRBJ1-6; clone_size: -; cdr3_length: 17; d_call: TRBD1
cdr3_nt: TGTGCCAGCTCACCCTCGGTGAACACTGAAGCTTTCTTT; cdr3_aa: CASSPSVNTEAFF; v_call: TRBV18; j_call: TRBJ1-1; clone_size: -; cdr3_length: 13; d_call: -
cdr3_nt: TGTGCCAGCAGTTCTTACAGTGAAGCTTTCTTT; cdr3_aa: CASSSYSEAFF; v_call: TRBV6-2/TRBV6-3; j_call: TRBJ1-1; clone_size: -; cdr3_length: 11; d_call: -
cdr3_nt: TGTGCCAGCAGTGAAGCCCCAGGGGGCCACAATCAGCCCCAGCATTTT; cdr3_aa: CASSEAPGGHNQPQHF; v_call: TRBV6-1; j_call: TRBJ1-5; clone_size: -; cdr3_length: 16; d_call: TRBD1
cdr3_nt: TGTGCCAGCAGTCTCAGGGCGGGAGGACACTATGGCTACACCTTC; cdr3_aa: CASSLRAGGHYGYTF; v_call: TRBV27; j_call: TRBJ1-2; clone_size: -; cdr3_length: 15; d_call: -
cdr3_nt: TGCTCGCGAAAGGGGCTATACTTC; cdr3_aa: CSRKGLYF; v_call: TRBV9; j_call: TRBJ2-5; clone_size: -; cdr3_length: 8; d_call: -
cdr3_nt: TGTGCCAGCAGTTGGGGCGGGACAGGGCATCATGAGCAGTTCTTC; cdr3_aa: CASSWGGTGHHEQFF; v_call: TRBV28; j_call: TRBJ2-1; clone_size: -; cdr3_length: 15; d_call: TRBD1
cdr3_nt: TGTGCCAGCAGTCGGTACCTGAACACTGAAGCTTTCTTT; cdr3_aa: CASSRYLNTEAFF; v_call: TRBV27; j_call: TRBJ1-1; clone_size: -; cdr3_length: 13; d_call: -
cdr3_nt: TGTGCCATCAGGGAACTAGTCTCTGGAAACACCATATATTTT; cdr3_aa: CAIRELVSGNTIYF; v_call: TRBV10-3; j_call: TRBJ1-3; clone_size: -; cdr3_length: 14; d_call: -
cdr3_nt: TGTGCCAGGACCCCGGGACAGGGTTGGACTGAAGCTTTCTTT; cdr3_aa: CARTPGQGWTEAFF; v_call: TRBV6-5; j_call: TRBJ1-1; clone_size: -; cdr3_length: 14; d_call: TRBD1
cdr3_nt: TGTGCCTGGAGTGGGACGGGACTAAGGGAGACCCAGTACTTC; cdr3_aa: CAWSGTGLRETQYF; v_call: TRBV30; j_call: TRBJ2-5; clone_size: -; cdr3_length: 14; d_call: TRBD2
cdr3_nt: TGTGCCAGCAGTTTGAGTTCACGGGGATCCTTTGTTGAGCAGTTCTTC; cdr3_aa: CASSLSSRGSFVEQFF; v_call: TRBV28; j_call: TRBJ2-1; clone_size: -; cdr3_length: 16; d_call: -
cdr3_nt: TGTGCCAGAAGCCTGGAGGTGGGCCTGAGGAATTCACCCCTCCACTTT; cdr3_aa: CARSLEVGLRNSPLHF; v_call: TRBV19; j_call: TRBJ1-6; clone_size: -; cdr3_length: 16; d_call: -
cdr3_nt: TGTGCCAGCAGTTACACGACAGGGCCGAACACTGAAGCTTTCTTT; cdr3_aa: CASSYTTGPNTEAFF; v_call: TRBV6-5; j_call: TRBJ1-1; clone_size: -; cdr3_length: 15; d_call: TRBD1
cdr3_nt: TGTGCCAGTAGTATACTACAGGGGGCAGGGAACACTGAAGCTTTCTTT; cdr3_aa: CASSILQGAGNTEAFF; v_call: TRBV19; j_call: TRBJ1-1; clone_size: -; cdr3_length: 16; d_call: TRBD1
cdr3_nt: TGTGCCAGCAGCCGGGTTGCGGCCGGGGAGCTGTTTTTT; cdr3_aa: CASSRVAAGELFF; v_call: TRBV2; j_call: TRBJ2-2; clone_size: -; cdr3_length: 13; d_call: -
cdr3_nt: TGTGCCAGCAGGGGCACAGTTCAAACAGATACGCAGTATTTT; cdr3_aa: CASRGTVQTDTQYF; v_call: TRBV25-1; j_call: TRBJ2-3; clone_size: -; cdr3_length: 14; d_call: -
cdr3_nt: TGTGCTAGCAGCTCATTAGGAGACGGGGAGCAGTACTTC; cdr3_aa: CASSSLGDGEQYF; v_call: TRBV7-7; j_call: TRBJ2-7; clone_size: -; cdr3_length: 13; d_call: -